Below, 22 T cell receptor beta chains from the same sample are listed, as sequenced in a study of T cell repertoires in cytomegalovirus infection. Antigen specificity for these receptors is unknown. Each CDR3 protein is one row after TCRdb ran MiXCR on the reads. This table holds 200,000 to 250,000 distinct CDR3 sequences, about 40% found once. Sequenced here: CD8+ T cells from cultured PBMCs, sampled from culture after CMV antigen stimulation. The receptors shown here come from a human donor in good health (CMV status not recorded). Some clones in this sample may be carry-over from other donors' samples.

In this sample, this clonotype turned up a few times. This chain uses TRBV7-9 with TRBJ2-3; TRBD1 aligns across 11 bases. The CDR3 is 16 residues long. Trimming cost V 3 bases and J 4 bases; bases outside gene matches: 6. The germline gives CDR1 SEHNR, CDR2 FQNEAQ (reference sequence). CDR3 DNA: TGTGCCAGCAGCTTCCCCGGGACAGGGGGAGCAGATACGCAGTATTTT. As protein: CASSFPGTGGADTQYF.

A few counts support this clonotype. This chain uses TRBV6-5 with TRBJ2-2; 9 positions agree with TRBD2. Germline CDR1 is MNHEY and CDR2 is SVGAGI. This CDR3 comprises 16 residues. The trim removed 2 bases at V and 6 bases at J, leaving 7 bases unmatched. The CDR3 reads CASSYAPSGMAGELFF. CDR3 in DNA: TGTGCCAGCAGTTACGCACCTAGCGGGATGGCCGGGGAGCTGTTTTTT.

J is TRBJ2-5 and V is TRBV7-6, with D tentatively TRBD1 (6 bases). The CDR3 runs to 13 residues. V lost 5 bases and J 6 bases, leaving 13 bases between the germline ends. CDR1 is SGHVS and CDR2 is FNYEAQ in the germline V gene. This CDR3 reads CASSPGVDKTQYF. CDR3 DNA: TGTGCCAGCAGCCCAGGGGTGGATAAGACCCAGTACTTC.

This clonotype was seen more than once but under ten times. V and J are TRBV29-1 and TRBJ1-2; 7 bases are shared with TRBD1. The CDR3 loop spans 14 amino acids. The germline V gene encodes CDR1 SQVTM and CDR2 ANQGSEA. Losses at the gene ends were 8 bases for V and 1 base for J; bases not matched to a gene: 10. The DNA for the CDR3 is TGCAGCAGCTGGACAGGTAGCCTTAACTATGGCTACACCTTC. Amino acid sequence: CSSWTGSLNYGYTF.

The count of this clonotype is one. CDR3 region: CASSLFTALNQPQHF. CDR3 nucleotides: TGTGCCAGCAGCTTATTTACAGCTCTTAATCAGCCCCAGCATTTT. The chain couples TRBV7-2 to TRBJ1-5; D gene uncertain. Trimming cost V 2 bases and J 4 bases, with 12 bases left between them. Per germline, CDR1 SGHTA and CDR2 FQGNSA. This CDR3 has 15 residues. The full variable domain, rest sourced from reference TRBV7-2 and TRBJ1-5, is GAGVSQSPSNKVTEKGKDVELRCDPISGHTALYWYRQSLGQGLEFLIYFQGNSAPDKSGLPSDRFSAERTGGSVSTLTIQRTQQEDSAVYLCASSLFTALNQPQHFGDGTRLSIL.

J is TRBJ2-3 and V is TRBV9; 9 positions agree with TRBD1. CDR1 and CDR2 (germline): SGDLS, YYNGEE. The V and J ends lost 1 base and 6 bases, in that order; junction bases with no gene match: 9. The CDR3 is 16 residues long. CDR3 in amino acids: CASSVRGQGRGDTQYF. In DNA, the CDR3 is TGTGCCAGCAGCGTAAGGGGACAGGGCCGCGGGGATACGCAGTATTTT. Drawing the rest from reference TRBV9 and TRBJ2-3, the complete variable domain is DSGVTQTPKHLITATGQRVTLRCSPRSGDLSVYWYQQSLDQGLQFLIQYYNGEERAKGNILERFSAQQFPDLHSELNLSSLELGDSALYFCASSVRGQGRGDTQYFGPGTRLTVL.

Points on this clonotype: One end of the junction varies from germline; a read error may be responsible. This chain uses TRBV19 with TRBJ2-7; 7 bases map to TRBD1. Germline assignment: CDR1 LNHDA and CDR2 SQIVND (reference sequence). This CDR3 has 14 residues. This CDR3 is CASSGGQPIYEQSF. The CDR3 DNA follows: TGTGCCAGTAGTGGGGGACAGCCAATATACGAGCAGTCCTTC.

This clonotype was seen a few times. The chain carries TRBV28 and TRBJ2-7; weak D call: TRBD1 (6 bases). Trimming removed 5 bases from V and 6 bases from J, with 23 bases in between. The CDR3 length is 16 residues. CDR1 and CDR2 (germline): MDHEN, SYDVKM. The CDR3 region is CASSLTTGIPLSEQYF. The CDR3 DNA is TGTGCCAGCAGTCTAACAACAGGGATACCTCTCTCCGAGCAGTACTTC.

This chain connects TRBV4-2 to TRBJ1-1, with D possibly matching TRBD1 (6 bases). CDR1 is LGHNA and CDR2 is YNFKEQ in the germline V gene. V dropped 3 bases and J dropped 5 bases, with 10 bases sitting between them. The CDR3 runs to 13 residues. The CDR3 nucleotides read TGTGCCAGCAGCCAGGGGGCAGAAACTGAAGCTTTCTTT. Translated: CASSQGAETEAFF.

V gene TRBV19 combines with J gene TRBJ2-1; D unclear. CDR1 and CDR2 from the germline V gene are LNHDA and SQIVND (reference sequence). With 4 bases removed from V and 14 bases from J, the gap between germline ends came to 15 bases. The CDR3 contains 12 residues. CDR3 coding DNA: TGTGCCAGTAGTAAATGGGAATCGGTGAAGTTCTTC. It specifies CASSKWESVKFF.

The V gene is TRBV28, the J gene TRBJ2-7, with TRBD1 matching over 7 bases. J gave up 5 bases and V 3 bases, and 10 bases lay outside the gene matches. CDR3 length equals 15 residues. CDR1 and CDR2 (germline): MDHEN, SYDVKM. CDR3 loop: CASSFAQTGWDEQYF. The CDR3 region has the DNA TGTGCCAGCAGTTTTGCCCAGACAGGGTGGGACGAGCAGTACTTC.

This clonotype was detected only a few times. DNA of the CDR3: TGTGCCAGCAGCCTCGAGGCCCTACTAGCGGGAGTGGGACTAGCCAAAAACATTCAGTACTTC. Residues: CASSLEALLAGVGLAKNIQYF. V usage is TRBV12-3 or TRBV12-4 and J usage is TRBJ2-4, with 11 bases identical to TRBD2. The CDR3 runs 21 residues. J was trimmed by 0 bases and V by 6 bases; bases with no gene match: 19.

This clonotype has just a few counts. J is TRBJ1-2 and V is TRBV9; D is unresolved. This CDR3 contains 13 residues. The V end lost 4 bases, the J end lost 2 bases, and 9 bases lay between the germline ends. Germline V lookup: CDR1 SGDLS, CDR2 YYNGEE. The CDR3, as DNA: TGTGCCAGCAGCTTTTCAGAAAACTATGGCTACACCTTC. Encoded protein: CASSFSENYGYTF.

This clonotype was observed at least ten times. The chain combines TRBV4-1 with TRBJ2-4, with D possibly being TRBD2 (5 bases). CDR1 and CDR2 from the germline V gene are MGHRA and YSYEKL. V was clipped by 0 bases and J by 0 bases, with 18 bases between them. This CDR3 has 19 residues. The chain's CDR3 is CASSQDATDAGLAKNIQYF. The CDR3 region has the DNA TGCGCCAGCAGCCAAGATGCCACCGACGCAGGACTAGCCAAAAACATTCAGTACTTC.

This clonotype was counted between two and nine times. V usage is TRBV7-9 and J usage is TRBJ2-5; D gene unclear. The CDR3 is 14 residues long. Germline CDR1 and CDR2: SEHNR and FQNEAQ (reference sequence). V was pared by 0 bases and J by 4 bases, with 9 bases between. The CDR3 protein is CASSLAARRETQYF. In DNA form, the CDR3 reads TGTGCCAGCAGCTTAGCCGCCCGTCGAGAGACCCAGTACTTC.

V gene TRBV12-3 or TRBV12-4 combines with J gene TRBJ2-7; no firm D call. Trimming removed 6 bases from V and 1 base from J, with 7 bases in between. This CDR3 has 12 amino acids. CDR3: CASSIGSYEQYF. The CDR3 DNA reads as TGTGCCAGCAGCATAGGGTCCTACGAGCAGTACTTC.

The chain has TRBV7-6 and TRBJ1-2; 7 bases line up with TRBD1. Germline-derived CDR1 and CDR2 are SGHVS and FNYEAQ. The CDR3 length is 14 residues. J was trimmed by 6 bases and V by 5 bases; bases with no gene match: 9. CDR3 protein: CASSPRDSGNGYTF. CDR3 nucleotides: TGTGCCAGCAGCCCACGGGACAGTGGAAATGGCTACACCTTC.

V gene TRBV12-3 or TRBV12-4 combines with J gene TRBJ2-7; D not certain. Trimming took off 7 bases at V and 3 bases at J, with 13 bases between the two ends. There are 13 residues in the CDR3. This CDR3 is CASTKHEHYEQYF. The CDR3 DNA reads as TGTGCCAGCACCAAGCACGAGCACTACGAGCAGTACTTC.

CDR3 in amino acids: CASSAAGGGLSYEQYF. CDR3 bases: TGTGCCAGCAGTGCCGCGGGAGGAGGGCTCTCCTACGAGCAGTACTTC. The chain employs TRBV25-1 and TRBJ2-7, with 8 bases identical to TRBD2. Germline assignment: CDR1 MGHDK and CDR2 SYGVNS. After removal of 4 bases from V and 0 bases from J, the junction contained 8 bases not matched to a gene. The CDR3 is 16 amino acids.

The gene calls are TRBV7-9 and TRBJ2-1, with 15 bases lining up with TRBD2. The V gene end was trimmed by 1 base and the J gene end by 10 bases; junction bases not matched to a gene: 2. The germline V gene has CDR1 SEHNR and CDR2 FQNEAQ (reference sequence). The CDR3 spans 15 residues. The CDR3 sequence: CASSLGGLAGGEQFF. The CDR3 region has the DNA TGTGCCAGCAGCTTAGGGGGACTAGCGGGAGGCGAGCAGTTCTTC.

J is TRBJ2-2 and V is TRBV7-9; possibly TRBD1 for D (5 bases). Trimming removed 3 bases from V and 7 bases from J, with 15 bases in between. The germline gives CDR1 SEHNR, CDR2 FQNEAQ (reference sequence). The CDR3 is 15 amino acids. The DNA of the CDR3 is TGTGCCAGCAGCTTCGTTCAGGGCATTTTCGGGGAGCTGTTTTTT. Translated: CASSFVQGIFGELFF.

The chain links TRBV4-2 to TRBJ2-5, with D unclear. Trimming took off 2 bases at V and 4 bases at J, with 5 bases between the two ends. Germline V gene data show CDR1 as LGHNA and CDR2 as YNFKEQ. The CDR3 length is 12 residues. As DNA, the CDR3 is TGTGCCAGCAGCCAAATAGCAGAGACCCAGTACTTC. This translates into CASSQIAETQYF.